What follows describes a single T cell receptor (beta chain). Its target is not known. This specimen comes from a study of graft-versus-host responses after intestinal transplantation. Study summary: Recipients uniformly received anti-thymocyte globulin induction, followed by tacrolimus and steroids for approximately 3 years.

Data came from immunoSEQ multiplex PCR; TCRdb stores just in-frame clones and leaves some out. The table includes 90,000 to 150,000 clones, 90% to 95% detected once. The CDR3 runs to 14 residues. The germline V and J ends were trimmed by 2 bases and 0 bases, with 8 bases remaining between them. Germline-derived CDR1 and CDR2 are LNHDA and SQIVND (reference sequence). This clonotype originated in a human donor who received an intestinal transplant. The chain combines TRBV19 with TRBJ2-7; D gene ambiguous. The specimen was unstimulated CD4+ T cells sorted from spleen or lymph node cells, collected before intestinal transplant. This chain's CDR3 is CASSINGASYEQYF. In DNA, the CDR3 is TGTGCCAGTAGTATAAACGGAGCCTCCTACGAGCAGTACTTC.